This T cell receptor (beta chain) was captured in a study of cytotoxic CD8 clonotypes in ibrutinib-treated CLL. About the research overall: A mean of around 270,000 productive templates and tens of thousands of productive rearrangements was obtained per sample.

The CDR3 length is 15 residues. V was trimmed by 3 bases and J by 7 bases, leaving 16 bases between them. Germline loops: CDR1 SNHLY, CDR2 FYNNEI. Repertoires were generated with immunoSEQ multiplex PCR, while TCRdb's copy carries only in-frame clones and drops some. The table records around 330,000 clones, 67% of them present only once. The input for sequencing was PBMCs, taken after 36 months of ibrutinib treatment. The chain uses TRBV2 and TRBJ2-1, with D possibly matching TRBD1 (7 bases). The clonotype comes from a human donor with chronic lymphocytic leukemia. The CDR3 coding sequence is TGTGCCAGCAGTGACGCAGGGGGACTCAATAATGAGCAGTTCTTC. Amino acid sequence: CASSDAGGLNNEQFF.